The 22 T cell receptor beta chains listed next were all sequenced from one sample in a study of T cells after somatic rescue of genetic block. Repertoires were generated with immunoSEQ multiplex PCR, while TCRdb's copy carries only in-frame clones and drops some. The table lists roughly 120,000 clones, around nine tenths of them singletons. Sequenced input: peripheral blood mononuclear cells (PBMCs). The receptors were sampled from a woman in her late teens or twenties.

This chain joins TRBV9 and TRBJ2-5, with D possibly TRBD1 on 5 matching bases. V was cut by 3 bases and J by 5 bases, with 11 bases left in between. The CDR3 runs to 13 residues. Germline-derived CDR1 and CDR2 are SGDLS and YYNGEE. The CDR3 sequence: CASSGGHVETQYF. The DNA of the CDR3 is TGTGCCAGCAGCGGGGGCCACGTCGAGACCCAGTACTTC.

V gene TRBV4-3 combines with J gene TRBJ2-1, with no clear D. The germline gives CDR1 LGHNA, CDR2 YSLEER. Deletions cut 4 bases from V and 4 bases from J, with 17 bases between. The CDR3 spans 16 residues. The chain's CDR3 is CASSRWAAQTYNEQFF. DNA of the CDR3: TGCGCCAGCAGCCGGTGGGCGGCCCAAACATACAATGAGCAGTTCTTC.

The gene calls are TRBV6-5 and TRBJ1-1; D perhaps matches TRBD1 (6 bases). In germline, CDR1 is MNHEY, CDR2 SVGAGI. This CDR3 has 14 amino acids. Trimming cost V 6 bases and J 3 bases, with 14 bases left between them. The CDR3 reads CASRSQGWDTEAFF. The CDR3 region has the DNA TGTGCCAGCAGGTCACAGGGATGGGACACTGAAGCTTTCTTT.

This clone was observed a single time. The CDR3 spells CAIRGLGTDTQYF. For the CDR3, the DNA is TGTGCCATCCGGGGACTAGGCACAGATACGCAGTATTTT. The chain uses TRBV10-3 and TRBJ2-3, with TRBD2 matching over 8 bases. Germline values: CDR1 ENHRY, CDR2 SYGVKD. CDR3 length: 13 amino acids. With V trimmed by 8 bases and J by 1 base, 2 bases remained unmatched.

V and J are TRBV19 and TRBJ1-3; the D is unclear. The V end lost 5 bases, the J end lost 4 bases, and 6 bases lay between the germline ends. Looked up from germline, CDR1 is LNHDA and CDR2 is SQIVND (reference sequence). The CDR3 is 12 amino acids. The CDR3 DNA reads TGTGCCAGTAGTGTCGCAGGAAACACCATATATTTT. Translated: CASSVAGNTIYF.

The J gene is TRBJ2-5, the V gene TRBV6-5, with D possibly being TRBD1 (6 bases). CDR1 and CDR2 (germline): MNHEY, SVGAGI. CDR3 length: 13 residues. The germline V and J ends were trimmed by 3 bases and 5 bases, with 10 bases remaining between them. The CDR3 DNA reads TGTGCCAGCAGTTATAGGGGGATGGAGACCCAGTACTTC. Translation: CASSYRGMETQYF.

The chain employs TRBV19 and TRBJ1-5; D is uncertain. Trimming cost V 4 bases and J 1 base, with 8 bases left between them. Germline lookup yields CDR1 LNHDA and CDR2 SQIVND (reference sequence). The CDR3 has 14 amino acids. CDR3 amino acids: CASSTAGSNQPQHF. For the CDR3, the DNA is TGTGCCAGTAGTACCGCGGGGAGCAATCAGCCCCAGCATTTT. Filled out from reference TRBV19 and TRBJ1-5, the complete variable domain reads DGGITQSPKYLFRKEGQNVTLSCEQNLNHDAMYWYRQDPGQGLRLIYYSQIVNDFQKGDIAEGYSVSREKKESFPLTVTSAQKNPTAFYLCASSTAGSNQPQHFGDGTRLSIL.

This chain uses TRBV7-9 with TRBJ1-4; weak D call: TRBD1 (6 bases). The ends were cut back, 1 base at V and 7 bases at J, with 13 bases in the middle. Germline CDR1 reads SEHNR; CDR2 reads FQNEAQ (reference sequence). This CDR3 region has 15 residues. The CDR3 bases are TGTGCCAGCAGCTTAGGGGCAGGGGCAGTTGAAAAACTGTTTTTT. This sequence encodes CASSLGAGAVEKLFF.

The V and J genes are TRBV19 and TRBJ1-2; TRBD1 matches at 7 bases. This CDR3 contains 13 residues. V shed 6 bases and J 2 bases; nucleotides not matched to a gene: 3. Germline assignment: CDR1 LNHDA and CDR2 SQIVND (reference sequence). In DNA form, the CDR3 reads TGTGCCAGTAGCCGACAGGGAAACTATGGCTACACCTTC. As protein: CASSRQGNYGYTF.

The V gene is TRBV5-1, the J gene TRBJ2-3; TRBD2 aligns across 10 bases. Germline V gene lookup returns CDR1 SGHRS and CDR2 YFSETQ. V dropped 0 bases and J dropped 1; count of bases not matched to a gene: 11. The CDR3 contains 19 residues. As DNA, the CDR3 is TGCGCCAGCAGCTTGGGTGCTAGCGGGGGCTTTGTCGGCACAGATACGCAGTATTTT. Its translation: CASSLGASGGFVGTDTQYF. The whole variable domain, filled in from reference TRBV5-1 and TRBJ2-3, reads KAGVTQTPRYLIKTRGQQVTLSCSPISGHRSVSWYQQTPGQGLQFLFEYFSETQRNKGNFPGRFSGRQFSNSRSEMNVSTLELGDSALYLCASSLGASGGFVGTDTQYFGPGTRLTVL.

This clone was seen only a few times. V and J are TRBV6-5 and TRBJ2-5; 8 bases are shared with TRBD2. This CDR3 comprises 15 residues. J was trimmed by 1 base and V by 6 bases; bases with no gene match: 7. Germline CDR1 is MNHEY and CDR2 is SVGAGI. The chain's CDR3 is CASSYTSGLQETQYF. Written as DNA, the CDR3 is TGTGCCAGCAGCTATACTAGCGGCCTCCAAGAGACCCAGTACTTC.

The chain couples TRBV15 to TRBJ1-1; 9 bases are a match to TRBD1. CDR3 size: 15 residues. The germline V gene has CDR1 LNHNV and CDR2 YYDKDF (reference sequence). Trimming took 1 base from V and 5 from J; bases not matched to a gene: 5. The CDR3 DNA sequence: TGTGCCACCAGCAGAGGGGGACAGGGAGGAACTGAAGCTTTCTTT. It translates to CATSRGGQGGTEAFF.

The rearrangement uses TRBV6-6 and TRBJ2-5, with TRBD2 matching 9 bases. The germline gives CDR1 MNHNY, CDR2 SVGAGI (reference sequence). V gave up 6 bases and J gave up 1 base; unmatched junction bases: 3. The CDR3 spans 14 residues. CDR3 nucleotides: TGTGCCAGCAGCCGCGGGGGGGGCCAAGAGACCCAGTACTTC. Protein: CASSRGGGQETQYF.

J is TRBJ2-1 and V is TRBV4-3, with D unclear. Germline V gives CDR1 LGHNA, CDR2 YSLEER. V lost 5 bases and J lost 0, with 11 bases in between. The CDR3 is 15 amino acids. CDR3 nucleotides: TGCGCCAGCAGCGAGACACGAAGCTCCTACAATGAGCAGTTCTTC. This translates into CASSETRSSYNEQFF.

This clone was seen only a few times. The gene calls are TRBV6-4 and TRBJ2-1; 10 nucleotides align to TRBD2. The CDR3 has 15 amino acids. With 6 bases clipped from V and 4 bases from J, the junction kept 6 bases outside the gene matches. CDR1 and CDR2 (germline): MRHNA, SNTAGT. The CDR3 here is CASSPGLADYNEQFF. CDR3 coding DNA: TGTGCCAGCAGCCCTGGACTAGCGGATTACAATGAGCAGTTCTTC.

The chain has TRBV5-4 and TRBJ1-5, with D possibly TRBD1 on 5 matching bases. The CDR3 runs 14 residues. V was clipped by 4 bases and J by 2 bases, with 10 bases between them. CDR1 and CDR2 from the germline V gene are SGHNT and YYREEE (reference sequence). The CDR3: CASSPGTGNQPQHF. The DNA of the CDR3 is TGTGCCAGCAGCCCCGGGACGGGCAATCAGCCCCAGCATTTT. Filled out from reference TRBV5-4 and TRBJ1-5, the complete variable domain reads ETGVTQSPTHLIKTRGQQVTLRCSSQSGHNTVSWYQQALGQGPQFIFQYYREEENGRGNFPPRFSGLQFPNYSSELNVNALELDDSALYLCASSPGTGNQPQHFGDGTRLSIL.

The chain combines TRBV7-8 with TRBJ1-1; possibly TRBD1 for D (6 bases). Trimming took off 1 base at V and 5 bases at J, with 11 bases between the two ends. Germline-derived CDR1 and CDR2 are SGHVS and FQNEAQ. This CDR3 spans 14 amino acids. CDR3 amino acids: CASSLGIGQTEAFF. The DNA for the CDR3 is TGTGCCAGCAGCTTAGGAATAGGACAGACTGAAGCTTTCTTT.

The chain is built from TRBV27 and TRBJ2-3; D is ambiguous. Per the germline V gene, CDR1 is MNHEY and CDR2 is SMNVEV (reference sequence). V dropped 2 bases and J dropped 4 bases, with 10 bases sitting between them. There are 14 residues in the CDR3. CDR3 nucleotide sequence: TGTGCCAGCAGTTTAGGCCCGGGTGCAGATACGCAGTATTTT. Translation gives CASSLGPGADTQYF.

This chain links TRBV27 with TRBJ2-3; tentatively, D is TRBD2 (7 bases). The V and J ends lost 5 bases and 0 bases respectively, with 24 bases between them. The CDR3 is 19 amino acids. Germline V lookup: CDR1 MNHEY, CDR2 SMNVEV (reference sequence). CDR3 nucleotide sequence: TGTGCCAGCAGTCCCGTGGGGGGGCCCGTTACTTTGAGCACAGATACGCAGTATTTT. Amino acids: CASSPVGGPVTLSTDTQYF.

The genes are TRBV7-2 and TRBJ1-2, with TRBD1 matching over 7 bases. The CDR3 runs to 14 residues. Germline lookup yields CDR1 SGHTA and CDR2 FQGNSA. The trim removed 5 bases at V and 3 bases at J, leaving 6 bases unmatched. CDR3: CASSLGGADYGYTF. The CDR3 region has the DNA TGTGCCAGCAGCCTAGGGGGCGCGGACTATGGCTACACCTTC. The entire variable domain, with the rest obtained from reference TRBV7-2 and TRBJ1-2, is as follows: GAGVSQSPSNKVTEKGKDVELRCDPISGHTALYWYRQSLGQGLEFLIYFQGNSAPDKSGLPSDRFSAERTGGSVSTLTIQRTQQEDSAVYLCASSLGGADYGYTFGSGTRLTVV.

The chain links TRBV7-2 to TRBJ1-5, with 8 bases lining up with TRBD1. Trimming cost V 5 bases and J 4 bases; bases outside gene matches: 7. Germline values: CDR1 SGHTA, CDR2 FQGNSA. The CDR3 is made up of 15 amino acids. The CDR3: CASSRTGGANQPQHF. In nucleotides, the CDR3 is TGTGCCAGCAGCCGTACAGGGGGAGCAAATCAGCCCCAGCATTTT.

The chain is built from TRBV7-7 and TRBJ2-7, with 9 bases identical to TRBD1. The CDR3 has 14 amino acids. V was pared by 1 base and J by 6 bases, with 4 bases of the junction left unmatched. Germline loops: CDR1 SSHAT, CDR2 FNYEAQ (reference sequence). The chain's CDR3 is CASSLGGQGSEQYF. The CDR3 DNA reads TGTGCCAGCAGCTTAGGGGGACAGGGCTCCGAGCAGTACTTC.